A selection of T cell receptor beta chains follows, all from one sample in a study of technical replicates of blood from several donors. Data came from immunoSEQ multiplex PCR; TCRdb stores just in-frame clones and leaves some out. The repertoire consists of roughly 85,000 clones, with 85% to 95% occurring once and the leading ten covering approximately 0.26%. Material: T cells isolated from PBMCs. The receptor source for this set is a human donor in good health. The CDR3 runs from the conserved cysteine through the conserved F or W. A D gene is named only where the DNA matches it firmly.

v_gene,j_gene,d_gene,CDR3nt,CDR3aa
TRBV5-1,TRBJ2-5,-,TGCGCCAGCAGCCCGGGATTTAAAGAGACCCAGTACTTC,CASSPGFKETQYF
TRBV4-1,TRBJ2-7,TRBD2,TGCGCCAGCAGCCTTATAGCGGGTACCAACTACGAGCAGTACTTC,CASSLIAGTNYEQYF
TRBV29-1,TRBJ2-6,TRBD1,TGCAGCGTTGAAGTGGGACAGCTTGCTTCTGGGGCCAACGTCCTGACTTTC,CSVEVGQLASGANVLTF
TRBV15,TRBJ2-7,-,TGTGCCACCAGCAGAGATAAACCGGGCGAGCAGTACTTC,CATSRDKPGEQYF
TRBV19,TRBJ1-4,-,TGTGCCATTAAGACCGCCGGGGGTGAAAAACTGTTTTTT,CAIKTAGGEKLFF
TRBV2,TRBJ2-1,TRBD2,TGTGCCAGCGTCGCATCAGCGGGGAGTTACAATGAGCAGTTCTTC,CASVASAGSYNEQFF
TRBV4-1,TRBJ2-7,TRBD2,TGCGCCAGCAGCCAAGGCGGACTAGCGGTTTACGAGCAGTACTTC,CASSQGGLAVYEQYF
TRBV4-1,TRBJ1-1,-,TGCGCCAGCAGCCAAGATCGGGGAGCTTTCTTT,CASSQDRGAFF
TRBV7-6,TRBJ2-1,-,TGTGCCAGCAGCTTAGAGCGGTTGGGCAGTTCGAGCTCCTACAATGAGCAGTTCTTC,CASSLERLGSSSSYNEQFF
TRBV7-6,TRBJ2-7,-,TGTGCCAGCAGCTCGGGGCCCGGGACGGGGGACTTCTACGAGCAGTACTTC,CASSSGPGTGDFYEQYF
TRBV7-3,TRBJ2-2,-,TGTGCCAGCAACGAGGGCACCGGGGAGCTGTTTTTT,CASNEGTGELFF
TRBV7-9,TRBJ1-2,-,TGTGCCAGCAGCTTTACAGGGCCAAATAACTATGGCTACACCTTC,CASSFTGPNNYGYTF
TRBV5-1,TRBJ2-1,-,TGCGCCAGCAGCTTTTCACGAGGGTACAATGAGCAGTTCTTC,CASSFSRGYNEQFF
TRBV28,TRBJ1-2,-,TGTGCCAGCAGTTTATCAGGGGAAAGCTATGGCTACACCTTC,CASSLSGESYGYTF